This T cell receptor (beta chain) was sequenced for a study of blood T cell repertoires in COVID-19. The wider study: COVID-19 samples, acute and convalescent, were from the United States, Italy and Spain.

With respect to this clone: Other nucleotide sequences from this sample produce the same CDR3.

In the original analysis: Reference gene primer amplification gave nucleated cell count estimates. Profiling relied on immunoSEQ multiplex PCR, and the TCRdb table lists in-frame clones only, not all of them. Clone size and the V and J calls come from that table; the DNA yielded D and trimming. The repertoire has 100,000 to 120,000 clones, 80% to 85% of them found once; the top ten carry 37%. The CDR3 has 15 residues. The germline CDR1 and CDR2 sequences are SGHRS and YFSETQ. V was pared by 5 bases and J by 0 bases, with 5 bases of the junction left unmatched. The clonotype originates from a man of 80 years or more with acute or convalescent COVID-19. The chain couples TRBV5-1 to TRBJ2-1, with 7 bases identical to TRBD1. The sequenced sample was peripheral blood. The CDR3 DNA reads as TGCGCCAGCAGGTCGACAGGGAGCTCCTACAATGAGCAGTTCTTC. Protein product: CASRSTGSSYNEQFF.